The 11 T cell receptor beta chains listed next were all sequenced from one sample in a study of response to subunit inactivated influenza vaccine listed by TCRdb under 2018. To prepare the library, RT-PCR was applied. Sequencing relied on an Illumina HiSeq 2500. The public reads were reprocessed in TCRdb via fastp at Q25 and MiXCR, keeping in-frame beta chains. Rows are combined by CDR3 protein, so each entry shows the most common genes and DNA. The sample table shows around 190,000 distinct CDR3 sequences, and about a tenth are seen once. The ten top clones hold around 9.9% of the sample. Specimen: non-naive T cells sorted from PBMCs, collected on the day of vaccination. The meaning of the sample's cell subset or site label: memory T cell fraction. These receptor sequences come from a man in his fifties or sixties who received an inactivated influenza vaccine. Donor details come from another sample of the same person, matched by shared clones.

This clonotype was seen only a few times. J is TRBJ2-3 and V is TRBV6-5; no definite D call. The CDR3 has 15 amino acids. Looked up from germline, CDR1 is MNHEY and CDR2 is SVGAGI. The V end was cut by 0 bases, the J end by 2 bases, with 9 bases between. The CDR3 coding sequence is TGTGCCAGCAGTTACTCGTATCGTAACACAGATACGCAGTATTTT. Its protein is CASSYSYRNTDTQYF.

This clonotype was seen more than once but under ten times. The chain couples TRBV7-8 to TRBJ2-1; the D call may be TRBD1 or TRBD2 (5 bases each). Deletions cut 1 base from V and 9 bases from J, with 19 bases between. The germline V gene encodes CDR1 SGHVS and CDR2 FQNEAQ. The CDR3 spans 16 residues. The CDR3 DNA reads TGTGCCAGCAGCTTAGGTGCCGGGACGGTGCGTGCTGAGCAGTTCTTC. It specifies CASSLGAGTVRAEQFF.

V gene TRBV5-1 combines with J gene TRBJ2-1; 14 bases agree with TRBD2. The CDR3 totals 16 residues. Germline lookup yields CDR1 SGHRS and CDR2 YFSETQ. J gave up 3 bases and V 3 bases, and 2 bases lay outside the gene matches. The CDR3 coding sequence is TGCGCCAGCAGCTCGACTAGCGGGGGGGTCTACAATGAGCAGTTCTTC. Encoded protein: CASSSTSGGVYNEQFF.

This clonotype was picked up a small number of times. This chain joins TRBV20-1 and TRBJ2-7; 8 positions agree with TRBD1. V dropped 2 bases and J dropped 2; count of bases not matched to a gene: 8. The length of the CDR3 is 15 residues. CDR1 and CDR2 (germline): DFQATT, SNEGSKA (reference sequence). CDR3: CSARPAGQGAYEQYF. CDR3 DNA: TGCAGTGCTAGACCAGCCGGACAGGGAGCCTACGAGCAGTACTTC.

The rearrangement joins TRBV28 to TRBJ1-1; D gene uncertain. Trimming cost V 7 bases and J 10 bases, with 13 bases left between them. Germline lookup yields CDR1 MDHEN and CDR2 SYDVKM. The length of the CDR3 is 11 residues. Here the CDR3 DNA reads TGTGCCAGCACCTTGGCTGGGCGAGCTTTCTTT. It encodes CASTLAGRAFF.

A few counts support this clonotype. The chain employs TRBV29-1 and TRBJ2-2, with 13 bases identical to TRBD2. CDR1 and CDR2 from the germline V gene are SQVTM and ANQGSEA. The V and J ends lost 3 bases and 2 bases, in that order; junction bases with no gene match: 3. CDR3 length: 16 amino acids. The CDR3 here is CSVDTSGRGNTGELFF. The CDR3 DNA reads as TGCAGCGTTGACACTAGCGGGAGGGGTAACACCGGGGAGCTGTTTTTT.

About this clonotype: Because it lacks the conserved phenylalanine or tryptophan at the end, this CDR3 is likely a read error. This chain connects TRBV11-2 to TRBJ1-6; TRBD1 matches at 8 bases. Germline lookup yields CDR1 SGHAT and CDR2 FQNNGV. The CDR3 is 14 amino acids. Trimming removed 5 bases from V and 10 bases from J; junction bases left unmatched: 7. CDR3 residues: CASSAGQGESPLHI. DNA for the CDR3: TGTGCCAGCAGCGCCGGACAGGGAGAATCACCCCTCCACATT.

This clonotype was counted many times. The chain couples TRBV5-1 to TRBJ2-1; 11 bases are shared with TRBD2. This CDR3 contains 16 residues. CDR1 is SGHRS and CDR2 is YFSETQ in the germline V gene. With V trimmed by 0 bases and J by 5 bases, 4 bases remained unmatched. The CDR3 DNA reads as TGCGCCAGCAGCTTGGTCCCGGGACTAGCGGACAATGAGCAGTTCTTC. Translation gives CASSLVPGLADNEQFF.

This clonotype was seen repeatedly, ten times or more. V usage is TRBV28 and J usage is TRBJ2-3; tentatively, D is TRBD2 (6 bases). The CDR3 extends over 15 amino acids. Per germline, CDR1 MDHEN and CDR2 SYDVKM. V dropped 5 bases and J dropped 2 bases, with 14 bases sitting between them. Written as DNA, the CDR3 is TGTGCCAGCAGTCCCGAGACGGGGGTCACAGATACGCAGTATTTT. It specifies CASSPETGVTDTQYF.

CDR3 sequence reads: CSVEDMTISGANVLTF. The DNA of the CDR3 is TGCAGCGTTGAAGATATGACGATCTCTGGGGCCAACGTCCTGACTTTC. The V call is TRBV29-1, the J call TRBJ2-6; D gene uncertain. This CDR3 contains 16 residues. Looked up from germline, CDR1 is SQVTM and CDR2 is ANQGSEA. V shed 0 bases and J shed 0 bases, with 9 bases lying between them.

This clonotype came up many times. V usage is TRBV4-3 and J usage is TRBJ2-1; 11 bases match TRBD2. Germline assignment: CDR1 LGHNA and CDR2 YSLEER. The CDR3 sequence is 15 residues long. V shed 3 bases, J shed 6 bases, and the junction held 4 bases outside the gene matches. This CDR3 is CASSQLAGGGNEQFF. Here the CDR3 DNA reads TGCGCCAGCAGCCAGCTAGCGGGAGGAGGCAATGAGCAGTTCTTC.